The TCR beta chain described here comes from a study of cytomegalovirus exposure and HLA in healthy donors. The overall study: Counted in an early data release were 85 million or so unique TCRs from HLA-typed donors. Findings and limits, study-wide: In a later analysis, CMV-associated beta chains were mostly HLA-associated, it appeared. Some segments of the V type, notably TRBV6-2 and TRBV6-3, were excluded as indistinguishable. Fewer N-insertions than the roughly 650-donor mean were reportedly shown by an Asian-associated ancestry cluster in a later analysis.

The CDR3 is 16 amino acids. V was pared by 0 bases and J by 0 bases, with 3 bases of the junction left unmatched. Germline CDR1 reads SGDLS; CDR2 reads YYNGEE. About this clone itself: Its antigen remains unidentified.

Primers for the PCR totalled 60 Vbeta and 13 Jbeta. The repertoire was sequenced with immunoSEQ multiplex PCR; TCRdb's copy has only in-frame clones and lacks some. The sample yields about 130,000 clones, 65% to 85% seen once. Sequenced sample: PBMCs. This rearrangement joins TRBV9 to TRBJ2-3, with 8 bases fitting TRBD2. This TCR was sampled from a woman in her 40s in good health and CMV-seronegative. The CDR3 reads CASSVGGRFSTDTQYF. The CDR3 DNA reads as TGTGCCAGCAGCGTAGGCGGGAGGTTCAGCACAGATACGCAGTATTTT.